This T cell receptor (beta chain) was retrieved from a study of molecular identifiers for immune sequencing clone quantification. Study-level findings and limits: Over 98% of CMV-specific effector molecules, but under 1% of naive ones, were in clones above 20 copies. Reportedly, one cell's Jurkat TCR RNA was detected within 1,100,000 naive CD8 cells.

The germline V gene has CDR1 SQVTM and CDR2 ANQGSEA. The V gene lost 0 bases and the J gene lost 0 bases, with 17 bases spanning the gap. The CDR3 consists of 17 residues. On this clonotype itself: Its antigen is undetermined.

Library preparation followed earlier protocols using designated TCR primers. Using its own MiXCR run on the PCR reads, TCRdb lists one record per CDR3 protein. The sample gives 85,000 to 120,000 distinct CDR3 sequences, 30% to 45% of which show up once; less than 10% is in the top ten. The chain carries TRBV29-1 and TRBJ1-2, with D unclear. Sequences were obtained from naive CD8+ T cells from blood, with Jurkat cell RNA spiked in. Indicated subset: FACS-sorted CD8+CD4-CCR7+CD45RA+ naive T cells. This TCR was recovered from a human donor in good health. Some libraries in this study had Jurkat cell RNA spiked in. CDR3 sequence reads: CSVEDFNSPEANYGYTF. The CDR3 DNA follows: TGCAGCGTTGAAGACTTTAACAGCCCAGAGGCTAACTATGGCTACACCTTC.